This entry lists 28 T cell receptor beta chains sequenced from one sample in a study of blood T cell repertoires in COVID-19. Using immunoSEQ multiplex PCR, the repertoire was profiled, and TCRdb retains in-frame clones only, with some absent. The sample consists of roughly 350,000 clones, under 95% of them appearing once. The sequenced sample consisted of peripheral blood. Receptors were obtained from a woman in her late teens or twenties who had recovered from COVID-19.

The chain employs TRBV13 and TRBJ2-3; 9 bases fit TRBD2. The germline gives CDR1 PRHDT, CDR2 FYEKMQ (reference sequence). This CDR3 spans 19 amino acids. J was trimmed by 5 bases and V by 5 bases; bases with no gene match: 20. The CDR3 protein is CASSPALGGSGRSVDTQYF. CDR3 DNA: TGTGCCAGCAGCCCAGCACTGGGCGGTAGCGGGAGATCAGTAGATACGCAGTATTTT.

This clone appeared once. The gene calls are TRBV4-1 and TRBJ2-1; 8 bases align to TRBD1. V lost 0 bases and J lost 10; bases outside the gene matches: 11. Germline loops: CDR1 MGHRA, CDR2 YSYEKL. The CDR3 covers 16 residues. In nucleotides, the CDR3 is TGCGCCAGCAGCCAAGATAGCACAGGGGGACCGGGAGAGCAGTTCTTC. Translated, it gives CASSQDSTGGPGEQFF.

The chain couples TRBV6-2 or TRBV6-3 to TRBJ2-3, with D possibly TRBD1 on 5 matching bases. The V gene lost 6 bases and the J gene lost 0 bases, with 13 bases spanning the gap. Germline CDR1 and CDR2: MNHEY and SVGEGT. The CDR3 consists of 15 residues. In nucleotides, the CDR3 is TGTGCCAGCAGCCGACAGTTCTCTAGCACAGATACGCAGTATTTT. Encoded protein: CASSRQFSSTDTQYF.

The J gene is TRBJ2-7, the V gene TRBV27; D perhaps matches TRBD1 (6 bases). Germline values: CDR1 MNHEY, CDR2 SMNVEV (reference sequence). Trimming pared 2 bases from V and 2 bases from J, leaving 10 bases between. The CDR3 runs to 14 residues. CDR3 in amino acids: CASSLNQGTYEQYV. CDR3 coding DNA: TGTGCCAGCAGTTTAAATCAGGGGACCTACGAGCAGTACGTC.

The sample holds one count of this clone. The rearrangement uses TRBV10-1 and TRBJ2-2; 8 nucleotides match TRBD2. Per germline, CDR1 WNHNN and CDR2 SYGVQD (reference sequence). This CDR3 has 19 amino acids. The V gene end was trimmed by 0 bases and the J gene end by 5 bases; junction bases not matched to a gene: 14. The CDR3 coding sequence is TGCGCCAGCAGTGAGTCCAGCGGGAGATTTCTGGAAGGAACCGGGGAGCTGTTTTTT. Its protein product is CASSESSGRFLEGTGELFF.

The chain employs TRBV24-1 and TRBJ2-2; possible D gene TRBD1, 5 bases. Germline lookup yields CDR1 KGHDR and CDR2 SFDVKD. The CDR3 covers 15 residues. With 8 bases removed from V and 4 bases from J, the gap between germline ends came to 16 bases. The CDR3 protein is CATMFGDQGTGELFF. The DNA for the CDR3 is TGTGCCACCATGTTCGGAGACCAGGGCACCGGGGAGCTGTTTTTT.

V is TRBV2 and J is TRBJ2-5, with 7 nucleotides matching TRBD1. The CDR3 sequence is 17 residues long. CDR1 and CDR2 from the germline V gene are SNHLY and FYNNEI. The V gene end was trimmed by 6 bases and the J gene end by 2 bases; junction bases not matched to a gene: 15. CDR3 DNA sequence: TGTGCCAGCAGAGACCTCACCTCAGGGGGTCTTCAAGAGACCCAGTACTTC. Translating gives CASRDLTSGGLQETQYF.

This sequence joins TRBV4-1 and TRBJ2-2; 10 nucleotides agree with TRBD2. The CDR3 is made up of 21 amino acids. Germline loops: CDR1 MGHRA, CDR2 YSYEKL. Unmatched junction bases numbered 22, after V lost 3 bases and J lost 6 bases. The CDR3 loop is CASSHRAGGPTPPHPAGELFF. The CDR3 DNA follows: TGCGCCAGCAGCCACAGAGCGGGAGGGCCTACACCCCCCCATCCTGCCGGGGAGCTGTTTTTT.

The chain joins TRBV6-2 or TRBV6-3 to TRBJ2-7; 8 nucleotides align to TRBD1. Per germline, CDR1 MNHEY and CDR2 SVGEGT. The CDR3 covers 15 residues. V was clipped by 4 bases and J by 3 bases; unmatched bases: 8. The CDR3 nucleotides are TGTGCCAGCAGTTCTGACAGGGGACCTCACTACGAGCAGTACGTC. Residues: CASSSDRGPHYEQYV.

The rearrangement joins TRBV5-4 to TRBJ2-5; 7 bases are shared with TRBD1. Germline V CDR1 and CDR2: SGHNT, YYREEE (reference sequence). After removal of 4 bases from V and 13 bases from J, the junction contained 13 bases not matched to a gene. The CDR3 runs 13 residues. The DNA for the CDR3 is TGTGCCAGCAGCAATAGGGGGCTCGAAGGGTCGTACTTC. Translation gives CASSNRGLEGSYF.

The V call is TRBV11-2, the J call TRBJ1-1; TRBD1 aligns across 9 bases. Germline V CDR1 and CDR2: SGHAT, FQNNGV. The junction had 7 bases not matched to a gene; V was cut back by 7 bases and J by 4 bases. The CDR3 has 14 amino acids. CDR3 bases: TGTGCCAGCACCGTCACAGGGGGCTTCACTGAAGCTTTCTTT. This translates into CASTVTGGFTEAFF.

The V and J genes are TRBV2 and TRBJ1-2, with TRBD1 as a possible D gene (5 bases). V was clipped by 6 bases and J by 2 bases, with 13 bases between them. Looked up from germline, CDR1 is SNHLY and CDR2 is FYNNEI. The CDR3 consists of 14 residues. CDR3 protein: CASRGQAMNYGYTF. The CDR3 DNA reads TGTGCCAGCAGGGGGCAGGCGATGAACTATGGCTACACCTTC.

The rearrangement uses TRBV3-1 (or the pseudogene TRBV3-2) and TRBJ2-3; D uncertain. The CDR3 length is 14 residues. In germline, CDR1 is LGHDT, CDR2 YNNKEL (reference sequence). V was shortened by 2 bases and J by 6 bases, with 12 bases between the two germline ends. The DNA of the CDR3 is TGTGCCAGCAGCCAAAATCGGCTAGTCGATACGCAGTATTTT. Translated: CASSQNRLVDTQYF.

Here the CDR3 DNA reads TGTGCCTGGAGTCTTTTTAGCGGAACTATGGGAGAGACCCAGTACTTC. Translating gives CAWSLFSGTMGETQYF. The V gene is TRBV30, the J gene TRBJ2-5; tentative D call: TRBD2 (6 bases). The CDR3 length is 16 residues. Germline V gene sequence: CDR1 GTSNPN, CDR2 SVGIG (reference sequence). Trimming cost V 2 bases and J 4 bases, with 20 bases left between them.

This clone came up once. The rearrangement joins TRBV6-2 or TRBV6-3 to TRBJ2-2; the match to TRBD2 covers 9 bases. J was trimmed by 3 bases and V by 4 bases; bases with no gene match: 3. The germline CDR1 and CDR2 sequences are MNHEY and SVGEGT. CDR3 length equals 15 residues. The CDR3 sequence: CASSSLAGDTGELFF. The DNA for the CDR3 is TGTGCCAGCAGTTCCTTAGCGGGAGACACCGGGGAGCTGTTTTTT.

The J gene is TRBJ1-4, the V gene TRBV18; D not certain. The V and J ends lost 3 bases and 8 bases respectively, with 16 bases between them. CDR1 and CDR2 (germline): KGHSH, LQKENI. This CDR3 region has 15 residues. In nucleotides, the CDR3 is TGTGCCAGCTCACCTGGGAGCGGTGAAGGGGAAAAACTGTTTTTT. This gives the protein CASSPGSGEGEKLFF.

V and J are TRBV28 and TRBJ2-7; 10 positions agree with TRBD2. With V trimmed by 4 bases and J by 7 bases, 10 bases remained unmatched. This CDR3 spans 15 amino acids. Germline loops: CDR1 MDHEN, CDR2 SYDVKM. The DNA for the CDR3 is TGTGCCAGCAGTTCTACTAGCGGGGCGACGGGGGAGCAGTACGTC. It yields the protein CASSSTSGATGEQYV.

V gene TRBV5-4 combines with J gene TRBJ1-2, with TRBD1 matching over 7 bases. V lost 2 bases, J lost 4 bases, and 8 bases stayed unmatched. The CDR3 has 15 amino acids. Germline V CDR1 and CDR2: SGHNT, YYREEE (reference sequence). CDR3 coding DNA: TGTGCCAGCAGCTTCGAACAGGGGAATAGCTATGGCTACACCTTC. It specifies CASSFEQGNSYGYTF.

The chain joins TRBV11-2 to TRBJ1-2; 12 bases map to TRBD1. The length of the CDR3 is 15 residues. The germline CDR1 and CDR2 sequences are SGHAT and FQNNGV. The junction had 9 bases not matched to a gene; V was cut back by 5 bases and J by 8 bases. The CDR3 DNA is TGTGCCAGCAGCCTCTTGGGACAGGGGGCTGTCGGCTACACCTTC. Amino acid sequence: CASSLLGQGAVGYTF. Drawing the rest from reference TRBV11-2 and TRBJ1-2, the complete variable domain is EAGVAQSPRYKIIEKRQSVAFWCNPISGHATLYWYQQILGQGPKLLIQFQNNGVVDDSQLPKDRFSAERLKGVDSTLKIQPAKLEDSAVYLCASSLLGQGAVGYTFGSGTRLTVV.

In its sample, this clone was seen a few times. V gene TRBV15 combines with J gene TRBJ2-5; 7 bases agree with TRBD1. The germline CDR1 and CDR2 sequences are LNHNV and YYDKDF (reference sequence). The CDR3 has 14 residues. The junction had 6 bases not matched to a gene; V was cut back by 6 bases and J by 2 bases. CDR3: CATSHGQEQETQYF. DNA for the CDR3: TGTGCCACCAGTCACGGACAGGAGCAAGAGACCCAGTACTTC.

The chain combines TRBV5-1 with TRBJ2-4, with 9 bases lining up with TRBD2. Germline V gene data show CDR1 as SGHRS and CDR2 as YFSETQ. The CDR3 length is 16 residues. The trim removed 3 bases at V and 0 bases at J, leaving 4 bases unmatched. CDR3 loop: CASSSGLALAKNIQYF. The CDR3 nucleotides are TGCGCCAGCAGCTCGGGACTAGCATTAGCCAAAAACATTCAGTACTTC. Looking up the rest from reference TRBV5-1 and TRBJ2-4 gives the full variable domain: KAGVTQTPRYLIKTRGQQVTLSCSPISGHRSVSWYQQTPGQGLQFLFEYFSETQRNKGNFPGRFSGRQFSNSRSEMNVSTLELGDSALYLCASSSGLALAKNIQYFGAGTRLSVL.

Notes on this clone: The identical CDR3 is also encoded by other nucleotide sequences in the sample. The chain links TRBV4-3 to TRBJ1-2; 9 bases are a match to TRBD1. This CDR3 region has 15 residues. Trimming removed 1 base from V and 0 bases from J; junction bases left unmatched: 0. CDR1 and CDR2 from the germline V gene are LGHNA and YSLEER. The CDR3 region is CASSQGTGANYGYTF. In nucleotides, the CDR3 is TGCGCCAGCAGCCAAGGGACAGGGGCTAACTATGGCTACACCTTC.

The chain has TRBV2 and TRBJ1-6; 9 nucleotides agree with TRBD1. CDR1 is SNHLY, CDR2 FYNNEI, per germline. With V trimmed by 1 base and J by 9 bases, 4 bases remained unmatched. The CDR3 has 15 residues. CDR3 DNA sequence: TGTGCCAGCAGTGAAGTGACAGGGGGGGCTTCACCCCTCCACTTT. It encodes CASSEVTGGASPLHF.

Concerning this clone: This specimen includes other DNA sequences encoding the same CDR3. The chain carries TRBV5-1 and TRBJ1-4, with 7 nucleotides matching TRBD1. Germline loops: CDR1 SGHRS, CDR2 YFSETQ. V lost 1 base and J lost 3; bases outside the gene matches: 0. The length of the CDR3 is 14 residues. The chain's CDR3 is CASSLTGANEKLFF. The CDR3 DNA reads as TGCGCCAGCAGCTTGACAGGGGCTAATGAAAAACTGTTTTTT.

CDR3 sequence (DNA): TGCGCCAGCAGTGTTCAGGGTACGAACAATGAGCAGTTCTTC. Its protein is CASSVQGTNNEQFF. V usage is TRBV10-2 and J usage is TRBJ2-1; tentatively, D is TRBD1 (5 bases). The CDR3 is 14 amino acids. CDR1 WSHSY and CDR2 SAAADI come from the germline V gene. V lost 4 bases to trimming and J lost 5 bases, with 12 bases between them.

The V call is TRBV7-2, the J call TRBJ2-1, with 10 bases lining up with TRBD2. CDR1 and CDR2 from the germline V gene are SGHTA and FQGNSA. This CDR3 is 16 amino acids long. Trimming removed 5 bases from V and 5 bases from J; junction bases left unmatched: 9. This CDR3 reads CASSRSSGRSHNEQFF. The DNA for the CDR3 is TGTGCCAGCAGCCGTTCTAGCGGGAGATCACACAATGAGCAGTTCTTC.

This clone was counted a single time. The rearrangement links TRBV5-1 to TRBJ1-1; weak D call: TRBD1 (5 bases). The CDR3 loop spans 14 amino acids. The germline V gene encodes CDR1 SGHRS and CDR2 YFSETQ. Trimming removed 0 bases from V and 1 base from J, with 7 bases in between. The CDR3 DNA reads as TGCGCCAGCAGCTTGGTTGGACAGAACACTGAAGCTTTCTTT. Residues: CASSLVGQNTEAFF.

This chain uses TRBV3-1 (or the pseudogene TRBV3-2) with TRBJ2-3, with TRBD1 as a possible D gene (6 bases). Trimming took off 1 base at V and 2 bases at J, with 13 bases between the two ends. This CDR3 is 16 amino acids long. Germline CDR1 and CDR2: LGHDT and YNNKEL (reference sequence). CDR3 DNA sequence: TGTGCCAGCAGCCAAGGGATCACAGGGCTCACAGATACGCAGTATTTT. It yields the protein CASSQGITGLTDTQYF.